This passage covers 11 T cell receptor beta chains from one sample sequenced in a study of cytomegalovirus exposure and HLA in healthy donors. The PCR was carried out with 60 Vbeta primers and 13 Jbeta primers. Some clones are missing from TCRdb's copy, which holds only in-frame ones; the method was immunoSEQ multiplex PCR. Here the sample spans about 160,000 clones, 82% being singletons. The sequenced sample was PBMCs. The origin of the receptors is a male donor in good health and CMV-seropositive.

The gene calls are TRBV6-5 and TRBJ2-2, with a weak D call TRBD1 (7 bases). Germline CDR1 and CDR2: MNHEY and SVGAGI. The V end lost 4 bases, the J end lost 5 bases, and 17 bases lay between the germline ends. CDR3 size: 16 residues. The DNA for the CDR3 is TGTGCCAGCAGTTCCCCCAGGCAGGGGGGTACCGGGGAGCTGTTTTTT. It specifies CASSSPRQGGTGELFF.

The rearrangement links TRBV9 to TRBJ1-3; D gene uncertain. The CDR3 is 15 residues long. In germline, CDR1 is SGDLS, CDR2 YYNGEE. V was pared by 0 bases and J by 0 bases, with 7 bases between. The CDR3 reads CASSVGQLSGNTIYF. CDR3 DNA sequence: TGTGCCAGCAGCGTAGGACAACTCTCTGGAAACACCATATATTTT.

This sequence joins TRBV28 and TRBJ1-3, with 9 bases identical to TRBD1. Trimming at V came to 2 bases and at J to 4 bases, leaving 6 bases not matched to a gene. This CDR3 has 16 amino acids. Germline CDR1 MDHEN, CDR2 SYDVKM. CDR3 sequence: CASSLADRGGGNTIYF. CDR3 sequence (DNA): TGTGCCAGCAGTTTAGCGGACAGGGGAGGCGGAAACACCATATATTTT.

The CDR3 nucleotides are TGTGCCAGTAGTGACGCGACAAAGGCCCCCAGTACGCAGTATTTT. This sequence encodes CASSDATKAPSTQYF. The V call is TRBV19, the J call TRBJ2-3; D unresolved. Trimming cost V 5 bases and J 8 bases, with 20 bases left between them. This CDR3 has 15 residues. CDR1 and CDR2 from the germline V gene are LNHDA and SQIVND (reference sequence).

This sequence joins TRBV27 and TRBJ2-7; TRBD2 might be the D (5 bases). This CDR3 region has 15 residues. The germline gives CDR1 MNHEY, CDR2 SMNVEV (reference sequence). V was cut by 5 bases and J by 2 bases, with 16 bases left in between. The CDR3 region is CASSPRGESPYEQYF. The CDR3 DNA follows: TGTGCCAGCAGTCCCCGTGGGGAGAGCCCCTACGAGCAGTACTTC.

The chain carries TRBV28 and TRBJ2-5; no clear D. V lost 6 bases, J lost 0 bases, and 17 bases lay in between. The CDR3 totals 16 residues. Germline V gene sequence: CDR1 MDHEN, CDR2 SYDVKM. CDR3 in DNA: TGTGCCAGCAGCCTCATCCTCCCCGAGTACCAAGAGACCCAGTACTTC. Translating it yields CASSLILPEYQETQYF.

J is TRBJ2-1 and V is TRBV5-1, with D possibly TRBD2 on 7 matching bases. Germline assignment: CDR1 SGHRS and CDR2 YFSETQ. Trimming pared 0 bases from V and 6 bases from J, leaving 19 bases between. The CDR3 is made up of 17 amino acids. Here the CDR3 DNA reads TGCGCCAGCAGCTTGGGAGGTATCGGGGGGCAGTTCAATGAGCAGTTCTTC. It is translated as CASSLGGIGGQFNEQFF.

The J gene is TRBJ1-1, the V gene TRBV4-1; no clear D. CDR3 size: 16 residues. Germline values: CDR1 MGHRA, CDR2 YSYEKL. The germline V and J ends were trimmed by 2 bases and 2 bases, with 15 bases remaining between them. The CDR3 loop reads CASSQLSPGPNTEAFF. The CDR3 DNA sequence: TGCGCCAGCAGCCAATTATCCCCGGGTCCCAACACTGAAGCTTTCTTT.

This clone was counted a few times. V and J are TRBV15 and TRBJ2-1; D is unclear. V dropped 3 bases and J dropped 9 bases, with 15 bases sitting between them. Per germline, CDR1 LNHNV and CDR2 YYDKDF (reference sequence). This CDR3 is 14 amino acids long. This CDR3 reads CATSSPSAVTEQFF. The CDR3 DNA follows: TGTGCCACCAGCAGTCCCAGCGCAGTCACTGAGCAGTTCTTC. The entire variable domain, with the rest obtained from reference TRBV15 and TRBJ2-1, is as follows: DAMVIQNPRYQVTQFGKPVTLSCSQTLNHNVMYWYQQKSSQAPKLLFHYYDKDFNNEADTPDNFQSRRPNTSFCFLDIRSPGLGDTAMYLCATSSPSAVTEQFFGPGTRLTVL.

The CDR3 here is CASSSGGGFGGRPQHF. In nucleotides, the CDR3 is TGTGCCAGTAGTTCCGGGGGGGGGTTCGGAGGTCGGCCCCAGCATTTT. V is TRBV19 and J is TRBJ1-5; D possibly corresponds to TRBD1 (5 bases). The CDR3 length is 16 residues. Trimming took off 5 bases at V and 9 bases at J, with 23 bases between the two ends. Germline assignment: CDR1 LNHDA and CDR2 SQIVND (reference sequence).

The V call is TRBV28, the J call TRBJ1-1; 10 nucleotides line up with TRBD1. Germline CDR1 MDHEN, CDR2 SYDVKM. Trimming took 5 bases from V and 4 from J; bases not matched to a gene: 7. The CDR3 totals 15 residues. CDR3: CASSAADRGPTEAFF. The DNA of the CDR3 is TGTGCCAGCAGTGCTGCCGACAGGGGGCCCACTGAAGCTTTCTTT.